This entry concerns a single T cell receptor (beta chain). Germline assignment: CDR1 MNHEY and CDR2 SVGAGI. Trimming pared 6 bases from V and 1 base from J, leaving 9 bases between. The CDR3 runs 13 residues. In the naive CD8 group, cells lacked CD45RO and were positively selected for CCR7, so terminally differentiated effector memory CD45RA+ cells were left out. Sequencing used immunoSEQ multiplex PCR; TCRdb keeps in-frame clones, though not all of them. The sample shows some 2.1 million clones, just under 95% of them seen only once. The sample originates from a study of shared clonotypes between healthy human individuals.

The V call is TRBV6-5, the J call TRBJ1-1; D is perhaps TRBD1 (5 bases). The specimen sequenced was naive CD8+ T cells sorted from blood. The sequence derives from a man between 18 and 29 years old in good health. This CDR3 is CASRPQGNTEAFF. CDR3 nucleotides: TGTGCCAGCAGGCCCCAGGGGAACACTGAAGCTTTCTTT.